Listed below are T cell receptor beta chains from one sample, sequenced in a study of metastatic and nonmetastatic thyroid tumors. TCRdb reanalyzed the PCR reads with MiXCR. The data hold 15,000 to 20,000 clones, with approximately 32% observed a single time. Sequencing was carried out using tumor tissue. Source of these receptors: a female donor with papillary thyroid cancer or a benign thyroid nodule (not recorded which). Some clones in this sample may be carry-over from other donors' samples. Both conserved end residues are part of each CDR3.

V	J	CDR3
TRBV2	TRBJ2-5	CASKVEAVPFWAQYF
TRBV7-2	TRBJ1-5	CASSLTQNQPQHF
TRBV6-1	TRBJ2-7	CASSEGSSGSSEQYF
TRBV12-3/TRBV12-4	TRBJ2-2	CASSSPTGTGNTGELFF
TRBV30	TRBJ2-7	CAWSKGLGYEQYF
TRBV11-3	TRBJ2-1	CASSPGTRLDEQFF
TRBV19	TRBJ1-2	CASSINNLRDGYTF
TRBV2	TRBJ2-1	CASSTDRGRYGEQFF
TRBV28	TRBJ1-6	CASRIQGTNSPLHF
TRBV5-6	TRBJ1-1	CASSPRGQFAFF
TRBV5-4	TRBJ1-6	CASSLGRDYNSPLHF
TRBV6-8	TRBJ1-1	CASSYWTNRVNTEAFF
TRBV6-1	TRBJ2-7	CASSKKPGQAASEQYF
TRBV5-1	TRBJ2-7	CASSLGGNSYEQYF
TRBV20-1	TRBJ1-2	CSASVPESPKFGFTF
TRBV9	TRBJ1-2	CASSVDFGHLNYGYTF
TRBV4-1	TRBJ1-2	CASSLGGTGSIYGYTF
TRBV15	TRBJ2-3	CATSRGVDSTDTQYF
TRBV7-8	TRBJ2-7	CASSLGNPEQYF
TRBV12-3/TRBV12-4	TRBJ2-2	CASRQGAGGRTGELFF
TRBV6-1	TRBJ1-2	CASRTTGVYGYTF
TRBV29-1	TRBJ1-3	CSGVVTGNTIYF
TRBV24-1	TRBJ2-1	CATSDSGTVYNEQFF
TRBV3-1	TRBJ1-2	CASSPGSLSSGYTF
TRBV6-2/TRBV6-3	TRBJ1-2	CASSFTQDGVYGYTF
TRBV4-2	TRBJ2-2	CASSQVSGGGTGELFF
TRBV12-3/TRBV12-4	TRBJ1-6	CASSFHQSPLHF
TRBV15	TRBJ1-5	CATSRDRGDQPQHF
TRBV18	TRBJ2-1	CASSPHNEQFF
TRBV6-1	TRBJ2-7	CASTGAREQYF
TRBV7-2	TRBJ2-5	CASSKPAFSGAGGETQYF
TRBV5-6	TRBJ2-7	CASSLAPSVVEQYF
TRBV6-1	TRBJ2-7	CASSEPLDSAGEQYF
TRBV12-3/TRBV12-4	TRBJ1-4	CASRGDRNNEKLFF
TRBV7-9	TRBJ1-6	CASSAETGGVGSPLHF
TRBV3-1	TRBJ2-7	CASSQGQGDYEQYF
TRBV30	TRBJ2-7	CAWARTGIYEQYF
TRBV30	TRBJ2-7	CAWSVRSYEQYF
TRBV20-1	TRBJ2-2	CSARDGKTDTGELFF
TRBV11-2	TRBJ1-5	CASSLEGLPNQPQHF
TRBV6-1	TRBJ2-3	CASRDSTDTQYF
TRBV7-6	TRBJ2-2	CASSSRRGDTGELFF
TRBV5-1	TRBJ2-2	CASSPGGASGELFF